Presented here are 17 T cell receptor beta chains from one specimen sequenced in a study of monozygotic twins with inflammatory bowel disease. TCRdb reprocessed the 5' RACE reads and stores each CDR3 protein as one record, lacking DNA. This sample lists 350,000 to 550,000 distinct CDR3 sequences; its ten largest clones have approximately 2.4%. Material: blood. The receptor set was obtained from a human donor with ulcerative colitis or Crohn's disease, or a healthy co-twin of an affected twin (not recorded which).

The rearrangement uses TRBV5-1 and TRBJ1-2. The germline V gene encodes CDR1 SGHRS and CDR2 YFSETQ. CDR3 length: 14 amino acids. CDR3 sequence: CASSLPDGDTGYTF.

V is TRBV20-1 and J is TRBJ2-3. Looked up from germline, CDR1 is DFQATT and CDR2 is SNEGSKA (reference sequence). The CDR3 has 15 residues. CDR3 residues: CSASKLGLRTDTQYF.

The rearrangement uses TRBV28 and TRBJ2-5; without DNA, the TCRdb call of TRBD1 cannot be checked. Germline CDR1 reads MDHEN; CDR2 reads SYDVKM. CDR3 length: 14 residues. The CDR3 loop reads CASSFRTGSGTQYF.

J is TRBJ1-1 and V is TRBV7-2; TCRdb's D gene call, TRBD1, goes unchecked for lack of DNA. This CDR3 has 15 amino acids. CDR1 and CDR2 from the germline V gene are SGHTA and FQGNSA. CDR3 sequence reads: CASSFGPGFGNEAFF.

V usage is TRBV7-9 and J usage is TRBJ2-1. The germline gives CDR1 SEHNR, CDR2 FQNEAQ (reference sequence). This CDR3 spans 15 amino acids. The CDR3 loop is CASSYSESSYNEQFF.

The rearrangement joins TRBV6-2 or TRBV6-3 to TRBJ2-7. This CDR3 comprises 11 residues. The germline CDR1 and CDR2 sequences are MNHEY and SVGEGT. CDR3 sequence: CASGWYYEQYF.

The rearrangement links TRBV7-9 to TRBJ2-3; TCRdb picks TRBD2, but there is no DNA to check that call. This CDR3 has 16 residues. Germline V gene sequence: CDR1 SEHNR, CDR2 FQNEAQ (reference sequence). The CDR3 spells CASSKGLAGATDTQYF.

This chain links TRBV7-9 with TRBJ1-2. CDR1 is SEHNR, CDR2 FQNEAQ, per germline (reference sequence). The CDR3 consists of 14 residues. CDR3 protein: CASRGLEVNYGYTF.

This chain connects TRBV7-9 to TRBJ2-5; no DNA is available, so the TRBD2 call from TCRdb remains unchecked. The CDR3 consists of 14 residues. CDR1 is SEHNR, CDR2 FQNEAQ, per germline (reference sequence). The CDR3 protein is CASSLGLPPQTQYF.

The chain uses TRBV10-3 and TRBJ2-2; the D gene TCRdb calls, TRBD1, cannot be checked with no DNA. Germline lookup yields CDR1 ENHRY and CDR2 SYGVKD. This CDR3 contains 14 residues. CDR3 residues: CPISETGNAGELFF.

The chain is built from TRBV5-6 and TRBJ1-6. Germline CDR1 is SGHDT and CDR2 is YYEEEE. The CDR3 length is 17 residues. CDR3 protein: CASSWWARDSYNSPLHF.

The chain has TRBV4-2 and TRBJ1-3; TCRdb reports TRBD1, a call that lacks DNA to check it against. Germline V CDR1 and CDR2: LGHNA, YNFKEQ. This CDR3 is 19 amino acids long. CDR3 loop: CASSQGMLGEGSSGNTIYF.

The chain uses TRBV20-1 and TRBJ2-7; TCRdb proposes TRBD1, but this gene call is untestable without DNA. This CDR3 region has 14 residues. Germline V lookup: CDR1 DFQATT, CDR2 SNEGSKA (reference sequence). CDR3 amino acids: CSAPPGGGYYEQYF.

CDR3 loop: CSARDGAGGSYEQYF. V and J are TRBV20-1 and TRBJ2-7; TCRdb outputs TRBD2, but without DNA this stays unchecked. The length of the CDR3 is 15 residues. Germline loops: CDR1 DFQATT, CDR2 SNEGSKA (reference sequence).

The chain links TRBV2 to TRBJ2-7; absent DNA, TCRdb's TRBD1 call cannot be checked. The CDR3 loop spans 13 amino acids. Germline CDR1 and CDR2: SNHLY and FYNNEI. CDR3 region: CASRGTAYYEQYF.

V and J are TRBV20-1 and TRBJ2-7; TCRdb calls TRBD1, which cannot be checked without DNA. CDR3 size: 12 residues. Germline-derived CDR1 and CDR2 are DFQATT and SNEGSKA (reference sequence). CDR3 region: CSARPQGYEQYF.

The rearrangement uses TRBV10-3 and TRBJ1-1; the TCRdb call, TRBD1, lacks DNA for checking. The CDR3 spans 14 residues. Germline values: CDR1 ENHRY, CDR2 SYGVKD. The CDR3 is CAISAGGVNTEAFF.